This entry describes one TCR beta chain. These data originate in a study of shared T cell receptors in the human thymus. Germline-derived CDR1 and CDR2 are SGHRS and YFSETQ. The ends lost 2 bases at V and 4 bases at J; junction bases unmatched: 8. The CDR3 is 17 residues long. Sequencing was performed with immunoSEQ multiplex PCR; in TCRdb, only in-frame clones are kept and a portion is missing. The sample consists of about 730,000 clones, 80% to 90% of them appearing once. This sample was also put to use in a study of human thymus T cells. That paper states: Resected material from corrective heart surgery provided the thymus tissue analysed. Related research described thymic repertoires that were highly overlapping among unrelated individuals.

This chain connects TRBV5-1 to TRBJ1-4; 10 positions agree with TRBD1. The origin of this receptor is a girl under two years old with a congenital heart defect. The sample was thymocytes. The CDR3 loop is CASSLCGTGDLNEKLFF. For the CDR3, the DNA is TGCGCCAGCAGCTTATGCGGGACAGGGGACCTTAATGAAAAACTGTTTTTT. The variable domain in full, with the rest retrieved from reference TRBV5-1 and TRBJ1-4, is KAGVTQTPRYLIKTRGQQVTLSCSPISGHRSVSWYQQTPGQGLQFLFEYFSETQRNKGNFPGRFSGRQFSNSRSEMNVSTLELGDSALYLCASSLCGTGDLNEKLFFGSGTQLSVL.